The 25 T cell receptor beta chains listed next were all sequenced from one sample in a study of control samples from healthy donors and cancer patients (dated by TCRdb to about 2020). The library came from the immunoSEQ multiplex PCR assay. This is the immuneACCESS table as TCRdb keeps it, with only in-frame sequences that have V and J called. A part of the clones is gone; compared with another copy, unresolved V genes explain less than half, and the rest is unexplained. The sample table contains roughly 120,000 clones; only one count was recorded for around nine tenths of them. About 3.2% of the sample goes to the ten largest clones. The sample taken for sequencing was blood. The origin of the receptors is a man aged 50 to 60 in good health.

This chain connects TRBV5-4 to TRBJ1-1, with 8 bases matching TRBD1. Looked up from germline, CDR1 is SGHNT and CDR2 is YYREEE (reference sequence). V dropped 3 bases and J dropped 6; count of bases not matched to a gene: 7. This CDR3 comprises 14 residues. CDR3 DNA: TGTGCCAGCAGCTCCCCCGACAGGGGAGCTGAAGCTTTCTTT. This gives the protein CASSSPDRGAEAFF.

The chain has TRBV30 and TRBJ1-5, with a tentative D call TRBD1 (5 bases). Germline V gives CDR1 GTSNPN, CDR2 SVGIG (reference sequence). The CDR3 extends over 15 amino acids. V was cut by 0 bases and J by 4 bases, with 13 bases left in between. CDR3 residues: CAWSVGAGGNQPQHF. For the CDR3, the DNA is TGTGCCTGGAGTGTAGGGGCGGGGGGGAATCAGCCCCAGCATTTT.

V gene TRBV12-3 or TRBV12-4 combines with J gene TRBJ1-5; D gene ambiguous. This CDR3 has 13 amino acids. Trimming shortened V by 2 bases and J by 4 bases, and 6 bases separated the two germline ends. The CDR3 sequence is CASSLSENQPQHF. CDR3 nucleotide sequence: TGTGCCAGCAGTTTATCGGAGAATCAGCCCCAGCATTTT.

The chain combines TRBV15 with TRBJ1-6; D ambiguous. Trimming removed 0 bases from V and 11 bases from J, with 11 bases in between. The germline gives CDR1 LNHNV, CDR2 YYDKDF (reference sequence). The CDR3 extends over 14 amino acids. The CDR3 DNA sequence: TGTGCCACCAGCAGAGATCCTGTTATGACACCCCTCCACTTT. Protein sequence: CATSRDPVMTPLHF.

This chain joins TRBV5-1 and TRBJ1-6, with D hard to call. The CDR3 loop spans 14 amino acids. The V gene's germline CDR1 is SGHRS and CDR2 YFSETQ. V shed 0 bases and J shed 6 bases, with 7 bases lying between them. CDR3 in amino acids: CASSLERANSPLHF. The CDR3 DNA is TGCGCCAGCAGCTTGGAAAGAGCTAATTCACCCCTCCACTTT.

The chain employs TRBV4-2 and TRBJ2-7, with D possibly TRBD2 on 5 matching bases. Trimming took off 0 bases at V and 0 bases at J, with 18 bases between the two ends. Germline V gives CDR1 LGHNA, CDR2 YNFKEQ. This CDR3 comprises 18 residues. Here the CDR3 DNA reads TGTGCCAGCAGCCAAGAAGAGTTGAGGGCTGCGGGCTCCTACGAGCAGTACTTC. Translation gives CASSQEELRAAGSYEQYF.

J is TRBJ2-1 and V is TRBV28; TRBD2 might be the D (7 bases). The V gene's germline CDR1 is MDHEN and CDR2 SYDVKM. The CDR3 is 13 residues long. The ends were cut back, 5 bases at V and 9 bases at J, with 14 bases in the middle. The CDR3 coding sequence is TGTGCCAGCAGTCTAGGGGGGAGGGGTGAGCAGTTCTTC. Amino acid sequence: CASSLGGRGEQFF.

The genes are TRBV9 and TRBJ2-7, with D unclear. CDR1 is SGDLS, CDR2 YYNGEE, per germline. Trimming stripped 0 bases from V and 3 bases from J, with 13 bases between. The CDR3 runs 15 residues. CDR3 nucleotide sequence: TGTGCCAGCAGCGTAGAACCCTCCAGCCTCTACGAGCAGTACTTC. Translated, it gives CASSVEPSSLYEQYF.

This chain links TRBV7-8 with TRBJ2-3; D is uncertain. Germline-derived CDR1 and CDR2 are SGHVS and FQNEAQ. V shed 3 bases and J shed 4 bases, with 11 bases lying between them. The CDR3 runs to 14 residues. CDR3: CASSLLIGSDTQYF. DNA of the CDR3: TGTGCCAGCAGCTTGTTAATAGGCTCAGATACGCAGTATTTT. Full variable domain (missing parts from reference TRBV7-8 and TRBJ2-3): GAGVSQSPRYKVAKRGQDVALRCDPISGHVSLFWYQQALGQGPEFLTYFQNEAQLDKSGLPSDRFFAERPEGSVSTLKIQRTQQEDSAVYLCASSLLIGSDTQYFGPGTRLTVL.

CDR3 nucleotide sequence: TGTGCCATCAGCGGGGACGGGGGTGGCGAGACCCAGTACTTC. Translating gives CAISGDGGGETQYF. The chain couples TRBV10-3 to TRBJ2-5, with D possibly matching TRBD2 (6 bases). The CDR3 runs to 14 residues. Germline V gene data show CDR1 as ENHRY and CDR2 as SYGVKD. Trimming stripped 6 bases from V and 5 bases from J, with 16 bases between.

In DNA form, the CDR3 reads TGTGCCAGCAGCTCTTACTGGAGATTCCAAGAGACCCAGTACTTC. Amino acid sequence: CASSSYWRFQETQYF. The chain carries TRBV7-2 and TRBJ2-5; no clear D. CDR3 length: 15 residues. V was trimmed by 4 bases and J by 1 base, leaving 13 bases between them. Germline V CDR1 and CDR2: SGHTA, FQGNSA.

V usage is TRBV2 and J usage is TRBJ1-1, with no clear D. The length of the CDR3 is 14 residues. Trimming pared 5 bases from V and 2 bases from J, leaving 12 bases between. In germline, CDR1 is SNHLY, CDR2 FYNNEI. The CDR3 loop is CASSIGQINTEAFF. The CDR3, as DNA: TGTGCCAGCAGTATTGGTCAGATAAACACTGAAGCTTTCTTT.

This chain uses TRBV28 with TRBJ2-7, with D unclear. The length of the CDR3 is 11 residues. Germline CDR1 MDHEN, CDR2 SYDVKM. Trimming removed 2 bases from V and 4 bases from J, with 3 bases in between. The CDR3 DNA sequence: TGTGCCAGCAGTTTAGGATACGAGCAGTACTTC. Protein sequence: CASSLGYEQYF.

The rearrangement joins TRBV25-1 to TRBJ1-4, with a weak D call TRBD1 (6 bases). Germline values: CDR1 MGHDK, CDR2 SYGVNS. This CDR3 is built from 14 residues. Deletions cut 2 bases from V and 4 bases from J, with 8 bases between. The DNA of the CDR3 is TGTGCCAGCAGTGAACGGACAGTTAATGAAAAACTGTTTTTT. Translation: CASSERTVNEKLFF.

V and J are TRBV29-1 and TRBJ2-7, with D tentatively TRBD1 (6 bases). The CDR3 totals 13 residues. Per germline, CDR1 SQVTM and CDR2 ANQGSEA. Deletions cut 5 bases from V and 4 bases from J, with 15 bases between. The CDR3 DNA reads TGCAGCGTTCTTACAGGGACCTCTTACGAGCAGTACTTC. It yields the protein CSVLTGTSYEQYF.

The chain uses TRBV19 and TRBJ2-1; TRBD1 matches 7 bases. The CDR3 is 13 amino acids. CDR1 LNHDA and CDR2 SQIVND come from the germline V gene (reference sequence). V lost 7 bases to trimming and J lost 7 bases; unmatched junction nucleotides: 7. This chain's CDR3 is CASTSDRANEQFF. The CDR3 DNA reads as TGTGCCAGTACCTCCGACAGGGCGAATGAGCAGTTCTTC.

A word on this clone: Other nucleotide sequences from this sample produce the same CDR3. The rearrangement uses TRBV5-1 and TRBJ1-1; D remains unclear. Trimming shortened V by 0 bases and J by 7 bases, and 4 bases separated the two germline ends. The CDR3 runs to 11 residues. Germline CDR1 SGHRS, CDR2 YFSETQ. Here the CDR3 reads CASSLAGEAFF. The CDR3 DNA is TGCGCCAGCAGCTTGGCAGGTGAAGCTTTCTTT. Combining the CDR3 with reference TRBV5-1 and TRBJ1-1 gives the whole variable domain KAGVTQTPRYLIKTRGQQVTLSCSPISGHRSVSWYQQTPGQGLQFLFEYFSETQRNKGNFPGRFSGRQFSNSRSEMNVSTLELGDSALYLCASSLAGEAFFGQGTRLTVV.

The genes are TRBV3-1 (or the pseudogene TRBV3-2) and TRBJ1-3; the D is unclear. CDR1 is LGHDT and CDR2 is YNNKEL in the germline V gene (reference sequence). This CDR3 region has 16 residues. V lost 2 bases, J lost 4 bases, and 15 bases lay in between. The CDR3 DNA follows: TGTGCCAGCAGCCAACTCCCGAACCGTCACGGAAACACCATATATTTT. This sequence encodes CASSQLPNRHGNTIYF.

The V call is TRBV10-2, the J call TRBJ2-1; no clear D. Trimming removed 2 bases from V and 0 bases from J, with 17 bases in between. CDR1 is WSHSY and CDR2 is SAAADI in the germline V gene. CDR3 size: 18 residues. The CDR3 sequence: CASSEGFMAVSSYNEQFF. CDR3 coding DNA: TGCGCCAGCAGTGAGGGGTTTATGGCGGTAAGCTCCTACAATGAGCAGTTCTTC.

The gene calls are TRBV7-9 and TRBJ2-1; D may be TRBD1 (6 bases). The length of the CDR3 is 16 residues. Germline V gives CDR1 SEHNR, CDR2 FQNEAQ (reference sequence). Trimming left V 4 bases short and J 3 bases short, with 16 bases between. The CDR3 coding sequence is TGTGCCAGCAGCTATTCGACAGGTCGGGGCTACAATGAGCAGTTCTTC. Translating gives CASSYSTGRGYNEQFF.

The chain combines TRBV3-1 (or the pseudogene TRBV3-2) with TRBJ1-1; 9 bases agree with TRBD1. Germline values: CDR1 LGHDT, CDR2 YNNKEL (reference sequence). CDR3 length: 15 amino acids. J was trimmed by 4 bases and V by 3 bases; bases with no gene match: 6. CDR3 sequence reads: CASSQEQGAGTEAFF. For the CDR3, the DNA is TGTGCCAGCAGCCAGGAACAGGGGGCCGGCACTGAAGCTTTCTTT.

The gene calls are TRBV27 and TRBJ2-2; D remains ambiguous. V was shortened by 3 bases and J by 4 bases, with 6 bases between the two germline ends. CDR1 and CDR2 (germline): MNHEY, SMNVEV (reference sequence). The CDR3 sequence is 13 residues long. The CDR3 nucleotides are TGTGCCAGCAGTTTGAGGACCACCGGGGAGCTGTTTTTT. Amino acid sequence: CASSLRTTGELFF.

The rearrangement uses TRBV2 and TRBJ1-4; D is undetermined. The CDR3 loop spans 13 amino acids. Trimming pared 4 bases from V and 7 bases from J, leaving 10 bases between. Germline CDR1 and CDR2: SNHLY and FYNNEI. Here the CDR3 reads CASSGGNGEKLFF. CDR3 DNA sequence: TGTGCCAGCAGTGGTGGGAATGGTGAAAAACTGTTTTTT.

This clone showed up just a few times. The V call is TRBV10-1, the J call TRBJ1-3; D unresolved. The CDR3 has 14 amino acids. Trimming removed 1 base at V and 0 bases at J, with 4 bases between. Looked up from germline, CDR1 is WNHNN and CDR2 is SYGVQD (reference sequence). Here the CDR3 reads CASSEYSSGNTIYF. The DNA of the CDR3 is TGCGCCAGCAGTGAGTACAGCTCTGGAAACACCATATATTTT.

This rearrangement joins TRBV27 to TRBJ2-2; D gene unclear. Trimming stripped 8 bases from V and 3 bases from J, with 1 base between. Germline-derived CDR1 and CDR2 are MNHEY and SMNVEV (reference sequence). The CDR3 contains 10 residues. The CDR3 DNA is TGTGCCAGCGACACCGGGGAGCTGTTTTTT. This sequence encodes CASDTGELFF.